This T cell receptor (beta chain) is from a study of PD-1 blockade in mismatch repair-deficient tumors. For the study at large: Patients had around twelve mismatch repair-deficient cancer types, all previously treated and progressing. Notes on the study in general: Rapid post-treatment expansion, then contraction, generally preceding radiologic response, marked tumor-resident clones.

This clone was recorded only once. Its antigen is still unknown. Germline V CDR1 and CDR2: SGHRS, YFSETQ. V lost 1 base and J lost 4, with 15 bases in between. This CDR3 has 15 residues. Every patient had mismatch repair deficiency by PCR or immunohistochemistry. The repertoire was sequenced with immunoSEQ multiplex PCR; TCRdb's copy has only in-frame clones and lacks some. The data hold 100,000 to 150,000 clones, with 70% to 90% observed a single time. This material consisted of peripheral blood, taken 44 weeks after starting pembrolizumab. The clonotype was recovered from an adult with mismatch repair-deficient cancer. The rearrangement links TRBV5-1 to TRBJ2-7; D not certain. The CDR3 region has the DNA TGCGCCAGCAGCTTGAATCCACACGGAGTTTACGAGCAGTACTTC. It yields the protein CASSLNPHGVYEQYF.